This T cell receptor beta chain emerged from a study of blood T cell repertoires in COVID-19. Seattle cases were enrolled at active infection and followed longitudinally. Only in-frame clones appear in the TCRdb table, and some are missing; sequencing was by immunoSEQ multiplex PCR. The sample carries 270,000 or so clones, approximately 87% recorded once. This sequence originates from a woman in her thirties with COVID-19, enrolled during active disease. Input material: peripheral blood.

CDR3 loop: CASSTWTSDYNEQFF. CDR3 nucleotides: TGCGCCAGCAGCACGTGGACTAGCGACTACAATGAGCAGTTCTTC. The chain carries TRBV5-1 and TRBJ2-1; TRBD2 aligns across 9 bases. V lost 4 bases, J lost 3 bases, and 5 bases stayed unmatched. This CDR3 is 15 amino acids long. Germline CDR1 reads SGHRS; CDR2 reads YFSETQ.